These 17 T cell receptor beta chains share one sample of origin, sequenced in a study of human T cells and chemical hapten exposure. From the 5' RACE reads, TCRdb called clonotypes with MiXCR, one entry per CDR3 protein. Altogether around 100,000 distinct CDR3 sequences are present, around 20% being singletons, with the ten largest covering around 2.8%. The authors' total RNA extraction used unfractionated whole blood. These receptors were obtained from a human donor in good health.

This clonotype was found a few times. CDR3 DNA: TGTGCCAGCGGTAGACAGGGGCCCACTGGAAACACCATATATTTT. It specifies CASGRQGPTGNTIYF. This chain joins TRBV6-5 and TRBJ1-3; 8 bases are shared with TRBD1. The germline V gene encodes CDR1 MNHEY and CDR2 SVGAGI. V lost 8 bases to trimming and J lost 2 bases; unmatched junction nucleotides: 8. The CDR3 totals 15 residues.

The chain combines TRBV11-2 with TRBJ2-2, with 7 nucleotides matching TRBD2. Germline V gives CDR1 SGHAT, CDR2 FQNNGV. This CDR3 is built from 17 residues. Trimming took 5 bases from V and 6 from J; bases not matched to a gene: 15. CDR3: CASSTIEGGLTAGELFF. As DNA, the CDR3 is TGTGCCAGCAGCACGATAGAGGGAGGGTTAACTGCCGGGGAGCTGTTTTTT.

The V and J genes are TRBV4-2 and TRBJ1-6; D is undetermined. V lost 3 bases to trimming and J lost 7 bases, with 10 bases between them. The CDR3 runs to 14 residues. Per the germline V gene, CDR1 is LGHNA and CDR2 is YNFKEQ. The CDR3 is CASSQLAANSPLHF. In DNA form, the CDR3 reads TGTGCCAGCAGCCAGCTGGCCGCAAATTCACCCCTCCACTTT.

The table lists this clonotype with many counts. The chain has TRBV7-2 and TRBJ2-1; the match to TRBD2 covers 12 bases. The V segment lost 6 bases and the J segment 5 bases; nucleotides outside the gene matches: 5. Germline CDR1 SGHTA, CDR2 FQGNSA. This CDR3 spans 15 amino acids. In nucleotides, the CDR3 is TGTGCCAGCAGACCCGGACTAGCGGGAAACAATGAGCAGTTCTTC. This encodes CASRPGLAGNNEQFF.

The rearrangement joins TRBV6-5 to TRBJ2-3; maybe TRBD2 (6 bases). CDR1 MNHEY and CDR2 SVGAGI come from the germline V gene. The CDR3 has 14 residues. The V and J ends lost 6 bases and 2 bases respectively, with 12 bases between them. The CDR3 DNA is TGTGCCAGCAGGAGTAGCGGATTCACAGATACGCAGTATTTT. Translation: CASRSSGFTDTQYF.

This clonotype was counted a few times. The rearrangement links TRBV29-1 to TRBJ2-7; either TRBD1 or TRBD2 may fit D (5 bases each). The V gene's germline CDR1 is SQVTM and CDR2 ANQGSEA. The CDR3 is made up of 13 amino acids. V was pared by 1 base and J by 5 bases, with 12 bases between. The CDR3 reads CSVEGAGRDEQYF. The CDR3 DNA reads TGCAGCGTTGAAGGGGCAGGGAGAGACGAGCAGTACTTC.

This rearrangement joins TRBV28 to TRBJ2-7, with D perhaps TRBD1 (5 bases). Germline V gene lookup returns CDR1 MDHEN and CDR2 SYDVKM. Trimming pared 3 bases from V and 2 bases from J, leaving 8 bases between. The CDR3 is made up of 13 amino acids. The CDR3 here is CASSLQGAYEQYF. CDR3 bases: TGTGCCAGCAGTTTGCAGGGCGCCTACGAGCAGTACTTC.

The chain recombines TRBV7-3 with TRBJ2-7, with 10 bases aligning to TRBD2. The V and J ends lost 4 bases and 1 base, in that order; junction bases with no gene match: 7. The length of the CDR3 is 16 residues. Germline V CDR1 and CDR2: SGHTA, FQGTGA. The CDR3 region is CASSSGWTSGSYEQYF. The CDR3 nucleotides read TGTGCCAGCAGCTCCGGATGGACTAGCGGATCCTACGAGCAGTACTTC. Combining the CDR3 with reference TRBV7-3 and TRBJ2-7 gives the whole variable domain GAGVSQTPSNKVTEKGKYVELRCDPISGHTALYWYRQSLGQGPEFLIYFQGTGAADDSGLPNDRFFAVRPEGSVSTLKIQRTERGDSAVYLCASSSGWTSGSYEQYFGPGTRLTVT.

A few counts support this clonotype. V is TRBV6-5 and J is TRBJ2-3; 8 bases agree with TRBD2. This CDR3 has 16 amino acids. Germline V gene sequence: CDR1 MNHEY, CDR2 SVGAGI. J gave up 6 bases and V 0 bases, and 8 bases lay outside the gene matches. The CDR3 DNA reads as TGTGCCAGCAGTTACTCCGGACTACCGGGGGGGGATACGCAGTATTTT. It encodes CASSYSGLPGGDTQYF.

This clonotype was counted between two and nine times. This chain joins TRBV6-2 or TRBV6-3 and TRBJ2-1; 13 positions match TRBD2. Germline trimming cut 6 bases from V and 6 bases from J; bases unmatched to any gene: 11. Germline V CDR1 and CDR2: MNHEY, SVGEGT. The CDR3 runs to 17 residues. The CDR3 nucleotides are TGTGCCAGCAGGGCGGGACTAGCGGGAAGTTTCTCCAATGAGCAGTTCTTC. Translating gives CASRAGLAGSFSNEQFF.

The chain links TRBV30 to TRBJ2-7, with 10 bases aligning to TRBD2. The CDR3 runs to 13 residues. Trimming took 5 bases from V and 2 from J; bases not matched to a gene: 3. CDR1 and CDR2 from the germline V gene are GTSNPN and SVGIG (reference sequence). CDR3 coding DNA: TGTGCCTGGCGGACTAGCGGAACCTACGAGCAGTACTTC. Its translation: CAWRTSGTYEQYF.

This clonotype has more than one count but fewer than ten. The chain is built from TRBV18 and TRBJ2-6; 8 bases agree with TRBD1. Germline CDR1 and CDR2: KGHSH and LQKENI. The CDR3 runs 17 residues. Trimming cost V 3 bases and J 0 bases; bases outside gene matches: 4. This chain's CDR3 is CASSPLTGGSGANVLTF. CDR3 in DNA: TGTGCCAGCTCACCGCTAACAGGGGGCTCTGGGGCCAACGTCCTGACTTTC.

The chain links TRBV20-1 to TRBJ1-6; a possible D gene is TRBD1 (6 bases). Germline-derived CDR1 and CDR2 are DFQATT and SNEGSKA (reference sequence). Trimming took off 0 bases at V and 8 bases at J, with 14 bases between the two ends. The CDR3 covers 15 residues. In nucleotides, the CDR3 is TGCAGTGCTAGAGACCCCGGGGGGGGGCATTCACCCCTCCACTTT. This gives the protein CSARDPGGGHSPLHF.

This clonotype turned up a few times. CDR3 in DNA: TGCAGTGCGACCCTTGCGGAGCCGAACACCGGGGAGCTGTTTTTT. This encodes CSATLAEPNTGELFF. The gene calls are TRBV20-1 and TRBJ2-2; D remains unclear. The CDR3 extends over 15 amino acids. CDR1 and CDR2 from the germline V gene are DFQATT and SNEGSKA (reference sequence). Trimming took off 6 bases at V and 0 bases at J, with 14 bases between the two ends.

V and J are TRBV5-6 and TRBJ1-1; D gene unclear. This CDR3 has 13 amino acids. V lost 1 base, J lost 7 bases, and 11 bases lay in between. Germline loops: CDR1 SGHDT, CDR2 YYEEEE. CDR3 nucleotide sequence: TGTGCCAGCAGCTTGCCAGGAGGAAATGAAGCTTTCTTT. Translating it yields CASSLPGGNEAFF.

The V gene is TRBV6-2 or TRBV6-3, the J gene TRBJ1-2; 7 bases line up with TRBD1. The CDR3 spans 15 residues. CDR1 and CDR2 from the germline V gene are MNHEY and SVGEGT. Trimming at V came to 7 bases and at J to 8 bases, leaving 16 bases not matched to a gene. CDR3 sequence (DNA): TGTGCCAGCAAGCTACAACAGGGGACCCTTTCCGGCTACACCTTC. Translated: CASKLQQGTLSGYTF.

The chain carries TRBV29-1 and TRBJ2-7; D may be TRBD2 (6 bases). This CDR3 has 10 residues. V lost 3 bases, J lost 7 bases, and 7 bases lay in between. Germline V gene lookup returns CDR1 SQVTM and CDR2 ANQGSEA. CDR3 sequence reads: CSVEAGEQYF. The CDR3 region has the DNA TGCAGCGTTGAGGCGGGGGAGCAGTACTTC.